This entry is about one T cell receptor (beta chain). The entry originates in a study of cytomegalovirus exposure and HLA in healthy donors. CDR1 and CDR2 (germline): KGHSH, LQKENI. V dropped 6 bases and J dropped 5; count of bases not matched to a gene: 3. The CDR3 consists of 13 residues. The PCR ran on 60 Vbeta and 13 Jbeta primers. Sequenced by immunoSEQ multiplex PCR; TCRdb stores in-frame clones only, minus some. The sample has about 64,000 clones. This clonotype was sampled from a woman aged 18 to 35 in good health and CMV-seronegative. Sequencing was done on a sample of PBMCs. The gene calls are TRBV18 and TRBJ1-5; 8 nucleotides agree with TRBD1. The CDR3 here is CASSQTGDQPQHF. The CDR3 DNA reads TGTGCCAGCTCCCAGACAGGGGATCAGCCCCAGCATTTT.